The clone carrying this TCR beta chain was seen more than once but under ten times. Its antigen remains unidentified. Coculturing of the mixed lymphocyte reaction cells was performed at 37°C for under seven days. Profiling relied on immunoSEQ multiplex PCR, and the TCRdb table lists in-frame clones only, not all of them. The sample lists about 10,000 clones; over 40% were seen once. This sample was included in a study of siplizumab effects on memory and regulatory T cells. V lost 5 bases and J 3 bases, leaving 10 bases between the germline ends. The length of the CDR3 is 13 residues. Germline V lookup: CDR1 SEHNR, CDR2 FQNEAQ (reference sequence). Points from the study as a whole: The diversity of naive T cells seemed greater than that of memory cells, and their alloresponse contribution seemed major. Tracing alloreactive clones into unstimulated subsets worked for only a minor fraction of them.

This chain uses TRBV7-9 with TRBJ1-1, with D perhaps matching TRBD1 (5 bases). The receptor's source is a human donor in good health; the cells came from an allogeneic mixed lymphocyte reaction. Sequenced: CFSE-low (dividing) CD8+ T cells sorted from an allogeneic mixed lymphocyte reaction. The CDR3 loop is CASSPPGDTEAFF. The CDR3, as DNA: TGTGCCAGCAGCCCCCCGGGGGACACTGAAGCTTTCTTT.